This passage covers 23 T cell receptor beta chains from one sample sequenced in a study of blood T cell repertoires in COVID-19. The data were produced by immunoSEQ multiplex PCR, yet TCRdb's version contains in-frame clones alone and is incomplete. The sample holds approximately 160,000 clones; 84% are singletons and the top ten take roughly 7.2%. Material for sequencing was peripheral blood. The receptors were gathered from a woman aged 45-65 years in a cohort sampled during active or convalescent COVID-19.

The chain links TRBV6-6 to TRBJ1-4; 7 positions agree with TRBD1. The CDR3 is 12 residues long. Germline assignment: CDR1 MNHNY and CDR2 SVGAGI (reference sequence). The J segment lost 5 bases and the V segment lost 10 bases, leaving 4 bases of the junction unmatched. The CDR3 loop is CATKGQNEKLFF. CDR3 sequence (DNA): TGTGCCACAAAGGGACAGAATGAAAAACTGTTTTTT.

This clone was observed a few times. This chain connects TRBV19 to TRBJ1-3, with 7 bases that match TRBD1. The CDR3 is 16 amino acids. The germline CDR1 and CDR2 sequences are LNHDA and SQIVND (reference sequence). The junction had 8 bases not matched to a gene; V was cut back by 6 bases and J by 0 bases. This CDR3 is CASRATGARSGNTIYF. CDR3 bases: TGTGCCAGTAGGGCTACAGGGGCCCGCTCTGGAAACACCATATATTTT. The variable domain in full, with the rest retrieved from reference TRBV19 and TRBJ1-3, is DGGITQSPKYLFRKEGQNVTLSCEQNLNHDAMYWYRQDPGQGLRLIYYSQIVNDFQKGDIAEGYSVSREKKESFPLTVTSAQKNPTAFYLCASRATGARSGNTIYFGEGSWLTVV.

The chain couples TRBV19 to TRBJ1-2; 7 nucleotides agree with TRBD1. CDR1 is LNHDA, CDR2 SQIVND, per germline (reference sequence). Losses at the gene ends were 3 bases for V and 10 bases for J; bases not matched to a gene: 11. This CDR3 has 14 residues. For the CDR3, the DNA is TGTGCCAGTAGTATCTCCGGAACAGGGGAAGACTACACCTTC. It translates to CASSISGTGEDYTF.

V and J are TRBV4-1 and TRBJ2-3; 7 bases agree with TRBD2. J was trimmed by 2 bases and V by 0 bases; bases with no gene match: 11. The CDR3 spans 18 residues. Germline CDR1 is MGHRA and CDR2 is YSYEKL. The CDR3 region is CASSQDHSRDYLTDTQYF. The DNA of the CDR3 is TGCGCCAGCAGCCAAGACCACAGCAGGGACTACCTCACAGATACGCAGTATTTT.

This chain uses TRBV12-5 with TRBJ1-2; TRBD1 aligns across 10 bases. J was trimmed by 5 bases and V by 4 bases; bases with no gene match: 10. The germline gives CDR1 LGHNT, CDR2 FRNRAP. The CDR3 sequence is 16 residues long. The CDR3 sequence is CASGSSGTGAIYGYTF. CDR3 DNA sequence: TGTGCTAGTGGTTCCTCCGGGACAGGGGCTATATATGGCTACACCTTC.

This CDR3 is CASSESGRANTEAFF. As DNA, the CDR3 is TGCGCCAGCAGTGAGTCGGGCAGGGCGAACACTGAAGCTTTCTTT. The chain is built from TRBV10-2 and TRBJ1-1; D possibly corresponds to TRBD1 (5 bases). With 0 bases removed from V and 1 base from J, the gap between germline ends came to 9 bases. The CDR3 is made up of 15 amino acids. Germline values: CDR1 WSHSY, CDR2 SAAADI.

Ten or more counts support this clone. V and J are TRBV19 and TRBJ2-1, with D possibly TRBD1 on 6 matching bases. The CDR3 extends over 14 amino acids. The V gene lost 3 bases and the J gene lost 5 bases, with 11 bases spanning the gap. Germline CDR1 LNHDA, CDR2 SQIVND (reference sequence). The CDR3 loop reads CASSMMDSNNEQFF. In nucleotides, the CDR3 is TGTGCCAGTAGTATGATGGACAGCAACAATGAGCAGTTCTTC. The full variable domain, with the rest looked up from reference TRBV19 and TRBJ2-1, is DGGITQSPKYLFRKEGQNVTLSCEQNLNHDAMYWYRQDPGQGLRLIYYSQIVNDFQKGDIAEGYSVSREKKESFPLTVTSAQKNPTAFYLCASSMMDSNNEQFFGPGTRLTVL.

V gene TRBV6-6 combines with J gene TRBJ2-7, with 8 bases matching TRBD2. The CDR3 runs to 13 residues. Trimming removed 9 bases from V and 6 bases from J; junction bases left unmatched: 10. Germline lookup yields CDR1 MNHNY and CDR2 SVGAGI (reference sequence). The CDR3 DNA is TGTGCCAGTTCCCGGGGGGGAGTGGTCGAGCAGTACTTC. Its translation is CASSRGGVVEQYF.

This sequence joins TRBV6-6 and TRBJ2-5; the D is unclear. The germline V gene encodes CDR1 MNHNY and CDR2 SVGAGI (reference sequence). V lost 2 bases and J 1 base, leaving 11 bases between the germline ends. The CDR3 loop spans 15 amino acids. CDR3 bases: TGTGCCAGCAGTTACGGTGGCAGATCCCAAGAGACCCAGTACTTC. The encoded protein is CASSYGGRSQETQYF.

Points on this clone: The same CDR3 is also encoded by other DNA sequences in this sample. The J gene is TRBJ1-5, the V gene TRBV6-5; 8 nucleotides line up with TRBD1. Germline CDR1 MNHEY, CDR2 SVGAGI. This CDR3 has 15 amino acids. V lost 0 bases, J lost 5 bases, and 3 bases stayed unmatched. CDR3 sequence reads: CASSYSATGDQPQHF. The CDR3 DNA reads as TGTGCCAGCAGTTACTCGGCGACAGGGGATCAGCCCCAGCATTTT.

As for this clone: A read error may produce the germline difference seen at one junction end. The V and J genes are TRBV5-1 and TRBJ2-2; the D gene is possibly TRBD1 (5 bases). CDR3 length: 14 amino acids. The germline CDR1 and CDR2 sequences are SGHRS and YFSETQ. CDR3 sequence (DNA): TGCGCCAGCGGCTTAGACAGTCACACCGGGGAGCTGTTTTTT. Its protein is CASGLDSHTGELFF.

This clone has more than one count but fewer than ten. The V gene is TRBV9, the J gene TRBJ2-2; 9 positions match TRBD2. With V trimmed by 0 bases and J by 1 base, 4 bases remained unmatched. The CDR3 is 17 residues long. Germline loops: CDR1 SGDLS, CDR2 YYNGEE. The chain's CDR3 is CASSVDQRGVNTGELFF. CDR3 in DNA: TGTGCCAGCAGCGTAGATCAGCGGGGGGTGAACACCGGGGAGCTGTTTTTT.

This chain connects TRBV4-3 to TRBJ2-7, with D hard to call. This CDR3 spans 15 amino acids. The V and J ends lost 0 bases and 4 bases respectively, with 13 bases between them. The germline gives CDR1 LGHNA, CDR2 YSLEER. The CDR3: CASSQDPGRGYEQYF. CDR3 nucleotide sequence: TGCGCCAGCAGCCAAGATCCGGGTAGAGGTTACGAGCAGTACTTC.

The J gene is TRBJ1-4, the V gene TRBV6-5; 10 bases line up with TRBD1. In germline, CDR1 is MNHEY, CDR2 SVGAGI. The ends lost 6 bases at V and 7 bases at J; junction bases unmatched: 5. There are 14 residues in the CDR3. The DNA of the CDR3 is TGTGCCAGCAGCGACGGACAGGGGGGTGAAAAACTGTTTTTT. Protein: CASSDGQGGEKLFF.

The chain links TRBV12-3 or TRBV12-4 to TRBJ1-2, with unresolved D. CDR3 length: 12 amino acids. V was cut by 2 bases and J by 5 bases, with 6 bases left in between. The CDR3 bases are TGTGCCAGCAGTTTATCTTTGTATGGCTACACCTTC. This codes for CASSLSLYGYTF.

V gene TRBV19 combines with J gene TRBJ1-4; D unresolved. The CDR3 totals 13 residues. The germline V and J ends were trimmed by 1 base and 8 bases, with 8 bases remaining between them. Germline loops: CDR1 LNHDA, CDR2 SQIVND (reference sequence). The CDR3 coding sequence is TGTGCCAGTAGTATAGCTCAACGGGAAAAACTGTTTTTT. This translates into CASSIAQREKLFF.

Details on this clone: This same CDR3 is encoded by further DNA sequences in the sample. V and J are TRBV30 and TRBJ2-7, with a weak D call TRBD1 (5 bases). This CDR3 contains 12 residues. Germline CDR1 and CDR2: GTSNPN and SVGIG (reference sequence). The V end was cut by 0 bases, the J end by 3 bases, with 6 bases between. CDR3 bases: TGTGCCTGGAGTGTAAGGGGCTACGAGCAGTACTTC. It encodes CAWSVRGYEQYF.

This chain links TRBV5-1 with TRBJ2-1; 12 bases align to TRBD2. CDR1 SGHRS and CDR2 YFSETQ come from the germline V gene. The V segment lost 1 base and the J segment 3 bases; nucleotides outside the gene matches: 5. This CDR3 is 17 amino acids long. The CDR3 protein is CASSLTSGGTSYNEQFF. CDR3 bases: TGCGCCAGCAGCTTGACTAGCGGGGGGACTAGCTACAATGAGCAGTTCTTC.

The CDR3 reads CASSLWVGTGKAFAEAFF. Here the CDR3 DNA reads TGTGCCAGCAGCTTATGGGTCGGGACAGGGAAAGCCTTCGCTGAAGCTTTCTTT. V usage is TRBV7-8 and J usage is TRBJ1-1; TRBD1 matches 9 bases. Germline trimming cut 2 bases from V and 6 bases from J; bases unmatched to any gene: 16. Germline V lookup: CDR1 SGHVS, CDR2 FQNEAQ. This CDR3 contains 18 residues.

This clone was recorded a few times. The CDR3 DNA reads TGTGCCAGCAGTGGCCTTGACAGGGGGATGAACACTGAAGCTTTCTTT. Translated: CASSGLDRGMNTEAFF. The chain joins TRBV6-6 to TRBJ1-1; 9 bases map to TRBD1. Trimming removed 5 bases from V and 0 bases from J; junction bases left unmatched: 7. The CDR3 has 16 amino acids. Per germline, CDR1 MNHNY and CDR2 SVGAGI (reference sequence).

The V call is TRBV3-1 (or the pseudogene TRBV3-2), the J call TRBJ1-4; a possible D gene is TRBD1 (6 bases). CDR1 is LGHDT and CDR2 is YNNKEL in the germline V gene (reference sequence). V gave up 5 bases and J gave up 5 bases, with 15 bases separating them. CDR3 size: 15 residues. The CDR3 is CASSSGDMLNEKLFF. CDR3 nucleotide sequence: TGTGCCAGCAGCAGCGGGGACATGCTGAATGAAAAACTGTTTTTT.

The V and J genes are TRBV2 and TRBJ1-4; perhaps TRBD1 as D (6 bases). The CDR3 is 14 amino acids. Trimming shortened V by 6 bases and J by 1 base, and 9 bases separated the two germline ends. In germline, CDR1 is SNHLY, CDR2 FYNNEI. For the CDR3, the DNA is TGTGCCAGCAGATCGGACAGAACTAATGAAAAACTGTTTTTT. It encodes CASRSDRTNEKLFF.

V and J are TRBV29-1 and TRBJ2-3, with 11 bases identical to TRBD1. The CDR3 runs to 14 residues. J gave up 4 bases and V 4 bases, and 4 bases lay outside the gene matches. Per the germline V gene, CDR1 is SQVTM and CDR2 is ANQGSEA. For the CDR3, the DNA is TGCAGCGTTGGGACAGGGGGCTTTGCAGATACGCAGTATTTT. Protein product: CSVGTGGFADTQYF.